What follows is one T cell receptor beta chain and its context. The antigen is undetermined. The method was immunoSEQ multiplex PCR; TCRdb's version includes in-frame clones alone and lacks a portion of them. The repertoire holds tens of thousands of clones, with about 74% as singletons. The sample comes from a study of T cell responses to AZD1222 COVID-19 vaccine. Study conclusions and caveats: No repertoire was sampled before or during the peak T cell response, only after it. Along spike, vaccine-associated CD4 TCRs were found throughout, with dominance at 160-218 and 743-854. Donors skewed white British and female; clonal diversity was possibly underestimated.

The V gene's germline CDR1 is MDHEN and CDR2 SYDVKM. V was cut by 7 bases and J by 5 bases, with 8 bases left in between. This CDR3 comprises 12 residues. This specimen consisted of peripheral blood, obtained 28 days after the second dose of the MenACWY control vaccine. The chain couples TRBV28 to TRBJ2-2; D ambiguous. This clonotype was sampled from an adult who received the MenACWY meningococcal vaccine as a control. CDR3 in amino acids: CASISGTGELFF. The CDR3 coding sequence is TGTGCCAGCATTAGTGGAACCGGGGAGCTGTTTTTT.